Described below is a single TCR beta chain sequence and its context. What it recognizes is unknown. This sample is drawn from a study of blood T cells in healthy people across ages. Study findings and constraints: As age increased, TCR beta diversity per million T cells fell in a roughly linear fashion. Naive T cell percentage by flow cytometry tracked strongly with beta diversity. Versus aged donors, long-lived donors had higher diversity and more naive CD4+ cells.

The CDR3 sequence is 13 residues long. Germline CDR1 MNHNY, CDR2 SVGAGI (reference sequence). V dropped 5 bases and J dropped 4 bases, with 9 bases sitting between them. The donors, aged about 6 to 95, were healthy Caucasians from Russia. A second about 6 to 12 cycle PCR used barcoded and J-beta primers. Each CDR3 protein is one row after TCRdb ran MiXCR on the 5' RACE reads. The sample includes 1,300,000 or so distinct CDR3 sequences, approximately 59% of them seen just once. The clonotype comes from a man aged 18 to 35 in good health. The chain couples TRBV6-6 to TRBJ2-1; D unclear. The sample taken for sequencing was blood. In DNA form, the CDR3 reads TGTGCCAGCAGTCGGACCTTATACAATGAGCAGTTCTTC. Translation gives CASSRTLYNEQFF.